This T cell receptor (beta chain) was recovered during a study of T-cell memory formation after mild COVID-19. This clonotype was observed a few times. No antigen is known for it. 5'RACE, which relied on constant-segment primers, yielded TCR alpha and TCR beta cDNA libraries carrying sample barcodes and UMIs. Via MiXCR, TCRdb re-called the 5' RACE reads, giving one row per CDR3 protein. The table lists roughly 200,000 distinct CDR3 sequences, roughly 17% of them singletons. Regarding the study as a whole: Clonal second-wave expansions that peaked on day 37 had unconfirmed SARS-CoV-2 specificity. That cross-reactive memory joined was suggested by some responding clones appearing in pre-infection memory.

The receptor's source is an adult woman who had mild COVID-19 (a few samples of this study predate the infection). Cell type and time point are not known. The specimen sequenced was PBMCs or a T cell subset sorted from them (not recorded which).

CDR3: CASSLTYGNTIYF. In DNA form, the CDR3 reads TGTGCCAGCAGCTTAACGTATGGGAACACCATATATTTT. The V call is TRBV7-3, the J call TRBJ1-3, with no clear D. Trimming shortened V by 0 bases and J by 7 bases, and 7 bases separated the two germline ends. Germline V gene sequence: CDR1 SGHTA, CDR2 FQGTGA. The CDR3 totals 13 residues.